The sample holds one count of the clone carrying this TCR beta chain. The CDR3 consists of 18 residues. Trimming cost V 1 base and J 4 bases, with 19 bases left between them. CDR1 and CDR2 (germline): SGHTA, FQGNSA. This entry is derived from a study of blood T cells in healthy people across ages. A second PCR, run for roughly 7 to 12 cycles, used a sample-barcoded 5' primer plus a J-beta primer mix. TCRdb used MiXCR to reprocess the 5' RACE reads, holding one entry per CDR3 protein. The sample contains 1.4 million or so distinct CDR3 sequences, about 45% of which appear only once. The sequenced sample was blood. This chain links TRBV7-2 with TRBJ1-4, with D maybe TRBD1 (6 bases). The receptor was isolated from a woman under 30 in good health. CDR3 DNA sequence: TGTGCCAGCAGCTTAGGGCTGAGAACAGGGTTTAATAATGAAAAACTGTTTTTT. Translation: CASSLGLRTGFNNEKLFF.